What follows are 25 T cell receptor beta chains derived from one specimen sequenced in a study of T cell therapy after organ transplantation. Their antigens remain unidentified. Measured with immunoSEQ multiplex PCR; TCRdb has only the in-frame clones, and not every one. There are under 4,000 clones in the sample; around 81% occur only once, and roughly 45% lies in the top ten. Time point reported: 4-8 weeks after completion of therapy. Sequencing used CD8+ T cells from blood, obtained after autologous CMV-specific T cell therapy. The receptors derive from a human patient who had received a solid organ transplant and had CMV disease. The graft donor may have given rise to some T cells.

The chain is built from TRBV6-1 and TRBJ2-1; perhaps D is TRBD1 or TRBD2 (5 bases each). Germline CDR1 reads MNHNS; CDR2 reads SASEGT. This CDR3 contains 15 residues. The V end was cut by 2 bases, the J end by 6 bases, with 14 bases between. The CDR3 DNA is TGTGCCAGCAGTGAAAGGGGCGGGCAGCTCAATGAGCAGTTCTTC. It encodes CASSERGGQLNEQFF.

Worth noting for this clone: One end of the junction fails to match germline, which may point to a read error. The chain has TRBV18 and TRBJ2-5, with 7 bases lining up with TRBD1. CDR1 is KGHSH and CDR2 is LQKENI in the germline V gene. The CDR3 runs to 16 residues. CDR3 loop: CASSPRDRQYQETQYF. The CDR3 coding sequence is TGTGCCAGCTCCCCACGGGACAGACAGTACCAAGAGACCCAGTACTTC.

This clone was picked up one time. This chain links TRBV6-1 with TRBJ2-7; no reliable D call. Per the germline V gene, CDR1 is MNHNS and CDR2 is SASEGT. The CDR3 totals 14 residues. V was cut by 3 bases and J by 4 bases, with 13 bases left in between. DNA of the CDR3: TGTGCCAGCAGTGATTGGGCGACGGGTTACGAGCAGTACTTC. It specifies CASSDWATGYEQYF.

The chain combines TRBV28 with TRBJ1-5, with D tentatively TRBD1 (5 bases). Trimming pared 5 bases from V and 7 bases from J, leaving 15 bases between. This CDR3 comprises 14 residues. Germline CDR1 MDHEN, CDR2 SYDVKM. This CDR3 reads CASSSAGPRQPQHF. The CDR3, as DNA: TGTGCCAGCAGTAGTGCAGGGCCCCGGCAGCCCCAGCATTTT.

There are a few counts of this clone. The gene calls are TRBV28 and TRBJ1-5; D gene unclear. The CDR3 covers 14 residues. Trimming left V 3 bases short and J 7 bases short, with 13 bases between. Germline V gene data show CDR1 as MDHEN and CDR2 as SYDVKM. The CDR3 reads CASSFPGPRQPQHF. The DNA for the CDR3 is TGTGCCAGCAGTTTCCCCGGGCCTCGCCAGCCCCAGCATTTT.

The chain combines TRBV7-2 with TRBJ2-1; TRBD2 matches at 9 bases. The CDR3 runs 18 residues. The ends lost 0 bases at V and 2 bases at J; junction bases unmatched: 8. CDR1 SGHTA and CDR2 FQGNSA come from the germline V gene. The CDR3 spells CASSLASGGTYPYNEQFF. DNA for the CDR3: TGTGCCAGCAGCTTAGCCAGCGGGGGGACTTATCCCTACAATGAGCAGTTCTTC.

The genes are TRBV6-1 and TRBJ2-5; no firm D call. V lost 5 bases, J lost 2 bases, and 9 bases lay in between. Germline V gene lookup returns CDR1 MNHNS and CDR2 SASEGT. CDR3 length: 13 residues. CDR3 sequence reads: CASSPESQETQYF. CDR3 DNA: TGTGCCAGCAGTCCCGAGAGTCAAGAGACCCAGTACTTC.

This clone has just one count. The chain recombines TRBV2 with TRBJ2-3; 7 positions agree with TRBD2. Germline V gives CDR1 SNHLY, CDR2 FYNNEI. Trimming took 5 bases from V and 2 from J; bases not matched to a gene: 7. The CDR3 loop spans 15 amino acids. In nucleotides, the CDR3 is TGTGCCAGCAGTTTAGCGGGCGAGATCACAGATACGCAGTATTTT. Translating gives CASSLAGEITDTQYF.

V usage is TRBV7-3 and J usage is TRBJ2-5; 9 nucleotides match TRBD1. In germline, CDR1 is SGHTA, CDR2 FQGTGA. Losses at the gene ends were 6 bases for V and 5 bases for J; bases not matched to a gene: 10. This CDR3 has 15 residues. The CDR3 nucleotides read TGTGCCAGCAGTTCTACAGGGGGCGGAATGGAGACCCAGTACTTC. Amino acids: CASSSTGGGMETQYF.

The chain recombines TRBV5-4 with TRBJ2-3; D is uncertain. This CDR3 has 11 residues. Trimming removed 2 bases from V and 3 bases from J, with 1 base in between. CDR1 SGHNT and CDR2 YYREEE come from the germline V gene (reference sequence). Written as DNA, the CDR3 is TGTGCCAGCAGCTTTACAGATACGCAGTATTTT. It translates to CASSFTDTQYF.

J is TRBJ2-2 and V is TRBV27; 7 positions match TRBD1. This CDR3 is 16 amino acids long. V lost 7 bases to trimming and J lost 2 bases; unmatched junction nucleotides: 10. CDR1 is MNHEY and CDR2 is SMNVEV in the germline V gene (reference sequence). The chain's CDR3 is CASIGVRDSNTGELFF. CDR3 nucleotide sequence: TGTGCCAGCATAGGTGTACGGGACAGTAACACCGGGGAGCTGTTTTTT.

This sequence joins TRBV28 and TRBJ2-3; D possibly corresponds to TRBD2 (6 bases). In germline, CDR1 is MDHEN, CDR2 SYDVKM. V was trimmed by 6 bases and J by 5 bases, leaving 27 bases between them. The CDR3 totals 18 residues. The CDR3 loop reads CASSPLRGGTPGGDTQYF. The CDR3 nucleotides are TGTGCCAGCAGCCCCCTCCGGGGCGGGACTCCCGGGGGAGATACGCAGTATTTT.

The gene calls are TRBV5-6 and TRBJ2-3; 12 nucleotides align to TRBD2. Losses at the gene ends were 2 bases for V and 5 bases for J; bases not matched to a gene: 3. Looked up from germline, CDR1 is SGHDT and CDR2 is YYEEEE. CDR3 size: 15 residues. CDR3 sequence reads: CASSFLTSGGDTQYF. DNA for the CDR3: TGTGCCAGCAGCTTCCTGACTAGCGGGGGAGATACGCAGTATTTT.

This clone was counted a few times. The genes are TRBV28 and TRBJ1-5; TRBD1 aligns across 9 bases. After removal of 4 bases from V and 7 bases from J, the junction contained 5 bases not matched to a gene. The CDR3 spans 14 residues. CDR1 is MDHEN, CDR2 SYDVKM, per germline. The CDR3: CASSSGQGGQPQHF. The CDR3 region has the DNA TGTGCCAGCAGTTCGGGACAGGGAGGGCAGCCCCAGCATTTT. The entire variable domain, with the rest obtained from reference TRBV28 and TRBJ1-5, is as follows: DVKVTQSSRYLVKRTGEKVFLECVQDMDHENMFWYRQDPGLGLRLIYFSYDVKMKEKGDIPEGYSVSREKKERFSLILESASTNQTSMYLCASSSGQGGQPQHFGDGTRLSIL.

This chain joins TRBV19 and TRBJ2-2; D possibly corresponds to TRBD2 (6 bases). V was clipped by 7 bases and J by 4 bases, with 22 bases between them. CDR1 LNHDA and CDR2 SQIVND come from the germline V gene (reference sequence). The CDR3 has 17 amino acids. Written as DNA, the CDR3 is TGTGCCAGTAATGGCTTTATCGTTGCGGGAATCACCGGGGAGCTGTTTTTT. Protein product: CASNGFIVAGITGELFF.

This chain links TRBV4-1 with TRBJ1-2; tentatively, D is TRBD1 (6 bases). V gave up 4 bases and J gave up 0 bases, with 15 bases separating them. Germline V CDR1 and CDR2: MGHRA, YSYEKL. The CDR3 runs to 16 residues. The CDR3 is CASSPPREGANYGYTF. CDR3 bases: TGCGCCAGCAGCCCCCCACGGGAGGGGGCTAACTATGGCTACACCTTC.

The V call is TRBV7-3, the J call TRBJ2-7; 7 bases agree with TRBD1. The CDR3 runs 13 residues. With V trimmed by 3 bases and J by 2 bases, 1 base remained unmatched. CDR1 and CDR2 (germline): SGHTA, FQGTGA. The CDR3 spells CASSFDRAYEQYF. In DNA, the CDR3 is TGTGCCAGCAGCTTTGACAGGGCCTACGAGCAGTACTTC.

This chain links TRBV7-9 with TRBJ2-5; a possible D gene is TRBD2 (5 bases). This CDR3 contains 14 residues. The V gene lost 1 base and the J gene lost 5 bases, with 11 bases spanning the gap. Germline CDR1 reads SEHNR; CDR2 reads FQNEAQ (reference sequence). CDR3 sequence (DNA): TGTGCCAGCAGCTTAGTCGCTAGCCACGAGACCCAGTACTTC. It specifies CASSLVASHETQYF.

V and J are TRBV27 and TRBJ2-7; 7 bases match TRBD2. The CDR3 runs to 13 residues. V lost 5 bases, J lost 5 bases, and 6 bases stayed unmatched. Germline CDR1 reads MNHEY; CDR2 reads SMNVEV (reference sequence). CDR3 sequence reads: CASSPAGSHEQYF. The CDR3 nucleotides read TGTGCCAGCAGTCCAGCGGGAAGCCACGAGCAGTACTTC.

The rearrangement uses TRBV7-2 and TRBJ2-7, with 9 bases aligning to TRBD2. With 8 bases clipped from V and 2 bases from J, the junction kept 7 bases outside the gene matches. CDR3 length: 14 amino acids. Germline lookup yields CDR1 SGHTA and CDR2 FQGNSA. CDR3 coding DNA: TGTGCCAGCTCCGTTAGCGGGAGCCCCTACGAGCAGTACTTC. Residues: CASSVSGSPYEQYF.

V and J are TRBV7-9 and TRBJ2-2; 11 bases align to TRBD2. Germline CDR1 is SEHNR and CDR2 is FQNEAQ (reference sequence). After removal of 1 base from V and 6 bases from J, the junction contained 4 bases not matched to a gene. This CDR3 is 16 amino acids long. The CDR3 sequence: CASSLGSGRAAGELFF. The CDR3 DNA follows: TGTGCCAGCAGCTTAGGTAGCGGGAGGGCCGCCGGGGAGCTGTTTTTT.

The chain combines TRBV4-1 with TRBJ1-1; D possibly corresponds to TRBD1 (5 bases). The germline V gene encodes CDR1 MGHRA and CDR2 YSYEKL. The CDR3 runs to 14 residues. V was clipped by 4 bases and J by 1 base, with 10 bases between them. DNA for the CDR3: TGCGCCAGCAGCCGGGCGCAGGGGAACACTGAAGCTTTCTTT. This gives the protein CASSRAQGNTEAFF.

This clone has more than one count but fewer than ten. The gene calls are TRBV5-4 and TRBJ2-7; perhaps TRBD2 as D (6 bases). V dropped 4 bases and J dropped 5 bases, with 19 bases sitting between them. CDR3 size: 15 residues. In germline, CDR1 is SGHNT, CDR2 YYREEE (reference sequence). The CDR3 sequence: CASSPGDRDPNEQYF. DNA for the CDR3: TGTGCCAGCAGCCCGGGAGACCGGGATCCTAACGAGCAGTACTTC.

This sequence joins TRBV19 and TRBJ2-3; the D gene could be TRBD1 or TRBD2 (5 bases each). The CDR3 consists of 13 residues. CDR1 and CDR2 (germline): LNHDA, SQIVND (reference sequence). V lost 5 bases and J lost 6, with 12 bases in between. The DNA for the CDR3 is TGTGCCAGTAGTTTGGGGGTGGCGGATACGCAGTATTTT. As protein: CASSLGVADTQYF. The entire variable domain, with the rest obtained from reference TRBV19 and TRBJ2-3, is as follows: DGGITQSPKYLFRKEGQNVTLSCEQNLNHDAMYWYRQDPGQGLRLIYYSQIVNDFQKGDIAEGYSVSREKKESFPLTVTSAQKNPTAFYLCASSLGVADTQYFGPGTRLTVL.

The chain recombines TRBV28 with TRBJ2-7; D gene unclear. The CDR3 totals 15 residues. The V gene lost 3 bases and the J gene lost 5 bases, with 17 bases spanning the gap. Germline V gene lookup returns CDR1 MDHEN and CDR2 SYDVKM. The CDR3 DNA follows: TGTGCCAGCAGTTTCGGGCAGGCCGAGGTGGACGAGCAGTACTTC. Its protein product is CASSFGQAEVDEQYF.